This record covers a single T cell receptor (beta chain). CDR3 size: 13 residues. Germline values: CDR1 MDHEN, CDR2 SYDVKM. The V and J ends lost 3 bases and 8 bases respectively, with 13 bases between them. The data were taken from a study of blood T cell repertoires in COVID-19. TCRdb's copy holds only in-frame clones and misses some; the assay was immunoSEQ multiplex PCR. Here the sample spans approximately 270,000 clones, about 89% being singletons. The material sequenced was peripheral blood. The chain is built from TRBV28 and TRBJ1-1; weak D call: TRBD1 (5 bases). The TCR was taken from a man aged 30 to 45 with acute or convalescent COVID-19. Written as DNA, the CDR3 is TGTGCCAGCAGTTTTTCGACAGCCACCGAAGCTTTCTTT. Its translation is CASSFSTATEAFF.